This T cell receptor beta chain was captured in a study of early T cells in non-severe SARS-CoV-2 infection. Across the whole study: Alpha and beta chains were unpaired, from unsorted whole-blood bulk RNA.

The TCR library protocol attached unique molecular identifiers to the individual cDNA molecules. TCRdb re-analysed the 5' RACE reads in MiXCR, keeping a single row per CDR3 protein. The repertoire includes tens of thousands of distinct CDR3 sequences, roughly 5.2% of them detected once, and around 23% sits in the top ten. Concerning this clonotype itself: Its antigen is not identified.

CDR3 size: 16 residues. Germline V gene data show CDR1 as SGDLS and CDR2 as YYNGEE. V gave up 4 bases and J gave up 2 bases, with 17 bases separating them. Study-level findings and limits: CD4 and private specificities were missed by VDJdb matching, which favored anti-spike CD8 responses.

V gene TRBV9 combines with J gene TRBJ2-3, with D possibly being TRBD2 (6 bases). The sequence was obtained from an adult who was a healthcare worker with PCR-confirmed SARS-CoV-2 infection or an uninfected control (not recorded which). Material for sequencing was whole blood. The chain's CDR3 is CASSRRMLATTDTQYF. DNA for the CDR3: TGTGCCAGCAGCCGTCGGATGCTAGCGACCACAGATACGCAGTATTTT.